The sequence of this T cell receptor beta chain was determined in a study of CD8+ T cells in alopecia areata. The sequencing template was cDNA reverse transcribed from extracted RNA. Produced via immunoSEQ multiplex PCR; TCRdb's table is partial and in-frame only. The repertoire consists of over 150,000 clones, with 45% to 75% occurring once and the leading ten covering approximately 0.7%. Treatment defined: oral pan-JAK inhibitor, 5-10 mg twice daily. Germline assignment: CDR1 LNHNV and CDR2 YYDKDF (reference sequence). Trimming pared 4 bases from V and 6 bases from J, leaving 18 bases between. The CDR3 is 15 residues long.

The TCR comes from a human donor with alopecia areata. This chain joins TRBV15 and TRBJ1-1, with a weak D call TRBD1 (6 bases). The sample was CD4+ T cells sorted from blood, taken at week 4, from a patient treated with tofacitinib. In DNA, the CDR3 is TGTGCCACCAGCACCCTTTCGGGGGCCGGCGCTGAAGCTTTCTTT. Encoded protein: CATSTLSGAGAEAFF.